This TCR beta chain appears in the sequencing data of a study of OX40 agonist ivuxolimab in advanced cancers. Study background: Three patients got partial responses; one had hepatocellular carcinoma and two had cutaneous melanoma. Study-wide points: In the expanded peripheral T cells, antigen specificity was never determined.

Some clones are missing from TCRdb's copy, which holds only in-frame ones; the method was immunoSEQ multiplex PCR. The sample holds 53,000 or so clones, nearly 80% seen once. V was cut by 7 bases and J by 11 bases, with 16 bases left in between. Looked up from germline, CDR1 is MDHEN and CDR2 is SYDVKM. This CDR3 spans 12 amino acids. Enrollment shut out patients with autoimmune disease history or systemic immunosuppression. The timepoints at which blood was sampled were baseline, cycle 4 day 1, and cycle 7 day 1. On this clone itself: What it binds is unknown.

Material: CD4+ or CD8+ T cells sorted from blood, obtained in a trial of the OX40 agonist ivuxolimab. The J gene is TRBJ2-3, the V gene TRBV28; D not certain. The sequence was collected from an adult with an advanced solid tumor such as melanoma, head and neck, liver or kidney cancer. The CDR3 sequence: CASNLLGEEQYF. Here the CDR3 DNA reads TGTGCCAGCAATCTACTCGGAGAGGAGCAGTATTTT.